This passage covers 8 T cell receptor beta chains from one sample sequenced in a study of OX40 agonist ivuxolimab in advanced cancers. The table came from immunoSEQ multiplex PCR; TCRdb's copy has only in-frame clones and leaves some out. The repertoire includes approximately 780 clones, about 78% of them detected once, and 9.5% to 12% sits in the top ten. The biological material was taken in a trial of the OX40 agonist ivuxolimab. Every receptor here comes from an adult with an advanced solid tumor such as melanoma, head and neck, liver or kidney cancer.

Only a few counts were recorded for this clone. V and J are TRBV6-8 and TRBJ1-3, with D perhaps TRBD1 (5 bases). The V gene lost 0 bases and the J gene lost 4 bases, with 13 bases spanning the gap. The CDR3 covers 16 residues. Germline V gene sequence: CDR1 MNHGY, CDR2 SAAAGT. The CDR3 DNA follows: TGTGCCAGCAGTTACTCCTGGGACGGGGTCGGAAACACCATATATTTT. Translating gives CASSYSWDGVGNTIYF.

The rearrangement links TRBV29-1 to TRBJ2-7, with 9 positions matching TRBD1. The V and J ends lost 5 bases and 5 bases, in that order; junction bases with no gene match: 10. The germline V gene has CDR1 SQVTM and CDR2 ANQGSEA. There are 14 residues in the CDR3. CDR3 loop: CSVSGQGPMDEQYF. The DNA for the CDR3 is TGCAGCGTTAGCGGACAGGGGCCGATGGACGAGCAGTACTTC.

V gene TRBV28 combines with J gene TRBJ1-4; D is ambiguous. V was shortened by 5 bases and J by 5 bases, with 6 bases between the two germline ends. Per germline, CDR1 MDHEN and CDR2 SYDVKM. This CDR3 spans 12 amino acids. This CDR3 is CASSTYNEKLFF. CDR3 in DNA: TGTGCCAGCAGTACCTACAATGAAAAACTGTTTTTT.

This clone turned up a few times. The chain employs TRBV19 and TRBJ2-1; 7 nucleotides line up with TRBD2. This CDR3 has 16 residues. Per germline, CDR1 LNHDA and CDR2 SQIVND (reference sequence). V lost 3 bases, J lost 2 bases, and 7 bases stayed unmatched. This chain's CDR3 is CASSITQRGTYNEQFF. The CDR3 DNA is TGTGCCAGTAGTATCACCCAGCGGGGAACCTACAATGAGCAGTTCTTC.

There are a few counts of this clone. V and J are TRBV6-8 and TRBJ2-3; 12 bases match TRBD2. CDR3 length: 14 residues. After removal of 5 bases from V and 9 bases from J, the junction contained 6 bases not matched to a gene. CDR1 and CDR2 from the germline V gene are MNHGY and SAAAGT. DNA for the CDR3: TGTGCCAGCAGTCCTAGCGGGGGGGCGTGGACGCAGTATTTT. It encodes CASSPSGGAWTQYF.

In its sample, this clone was seen once. The chain links TRBV7-5 to TRBJ2-1; the table's D call TRBD1 went unverified against the DNA. TRBV7-5 is noted as a pseudogene. The CDR3 is 15 residues long. The CDR3 nucleotides read TGTGCCAGCACCAGTGGGCCCGGCCTAAACAATGAGCAGTTCTTC. Protein: CASTSGPGLNNEQFF.

The chain combines TRBV19 with TRBJ2-7; TRBD1 agrees at 8 bases. The CDR3 has 14 amino acids. The germline CDR1 and CDR2 sequences are LNHDA and SQIVND (reference sequence). V lost 5 bases to trimming and J lost 2 bases; unmatched junction nucleotides: 5. CDR3 DNA sequence: TGTGCCAGTAGTCCGGGACAGGTCCCCTACGAGCAGTACTTC. Translated: CASSPGQVPYEQYF. Together with reference TRBV19 and TRBJ2-7, the CDR3 gives the full variable domain: DGGITQSPKYLFRKEGQNVTLSCEQNLNHDAMYWYRQDPGQGLRLIYYSQIVNDFQKGDIAEGYSVSREKKESFPLTVTSAQKNPTAFYLCASSPGQVPYEQYFGPGTRLTVT.

The rearrangement links TRBV18 to TRBJ2-7, with D tentatively TRBD2 (6 bases). Germline V gives CDR1 KGHSH, CDR2 LQKENI. V was shortened by 4 bases and J by 6 bases, with 13 bases between the two germline ends. CDR3 length: 13 residues. CDR3 in DNA: TGTGCCAGCTCACACCAGCCCGGGGGCGAGCAGTACTTC. It encodes CASSHQPGGEQYF.